The entry below gives a single T cell receptor (beta chain) sequence along with its context. Its specificity is not known. Germline assignment: CDR1 MGHRA and CDR2 YSYEKL. Trimming took 0 bases from V and 4 from J; bases not matched to a gene: 9. CDR3 size: 16 residues. Documented time point: sample taken at primary tumor resection. Untreated early-stage non-small cell lung cancer patients, 55 to 85 in total, were the donors. Unsorted samples of tumor, nontumor lung or frozen PBMC had their whole RNA sequenced. TCRdb reanalysed the 5' RACE reads using MiXCR and keeps one entry per CDR3 protein. The top ten clones hold roughly 25% of a sample with approximately 40,000 distinct CDR3 sequences, roughly 5.2% of them seen once. The data originate from a study of spatial heterogeneity in lung cancer. For the study at large: An average of more than ten raw reads was observed per unique TCR and UMI combination.

Notes on the study in general: Resection saw ubiquitous expanded tumor TCRs appear in blood more than follow-up did.

The sequence was collected from a female donor with early-stage non-small cell lung cancer. V is TRBV4-1 and J is TRBJ2-7; 7 positions match TRBD2. Sequencing was performed on PBMCs, taken at surgery. The CDR3 is CASSQETAREGYEQYF. As DNA, the CDR3 is TGCGCCAGCAGCCAAGAGACGGCCAGGGAGGGATACGAGCAGTACTTC.